The sequence of this T cell receptor (beta chain) was determined in a study of blood T cell repertoires in COVID-19. In the study overall: Samples representing acute and convalescent COVID-19 were sourced from the United States, Italy and Spain.

Patients in Seattle were enrolled during active infection, then followed longitudinally. V lost 7 bases, J lost 4 bases, and 7 bases stayed unmatched. The CDR3 sequence is 14 residues long. The V gene's germline CDR1 is MNHEY and CDR2 SVGAGI. TCRdb's table, derived via immunoSEQ multiplex PCR, lists solely in-frame clones and lacks some. The data hold about 69,000 clones, with approximately 83% observed a single time. Sequencing was carried out using peripheral blood. The TCR comes from a man in his forties or fifties with COVID-19, enrolled during active disease. V usage is TRBV6-5 and J usage is TRBJ2-3; 8 bases fit TRBD1. The CDR3 spells CASKTTGVADTQYF. The DNA for the CDR3 is TGTGCCAGCAAAACGACAGGGGTCGCAGATACGCAGTATTTT.